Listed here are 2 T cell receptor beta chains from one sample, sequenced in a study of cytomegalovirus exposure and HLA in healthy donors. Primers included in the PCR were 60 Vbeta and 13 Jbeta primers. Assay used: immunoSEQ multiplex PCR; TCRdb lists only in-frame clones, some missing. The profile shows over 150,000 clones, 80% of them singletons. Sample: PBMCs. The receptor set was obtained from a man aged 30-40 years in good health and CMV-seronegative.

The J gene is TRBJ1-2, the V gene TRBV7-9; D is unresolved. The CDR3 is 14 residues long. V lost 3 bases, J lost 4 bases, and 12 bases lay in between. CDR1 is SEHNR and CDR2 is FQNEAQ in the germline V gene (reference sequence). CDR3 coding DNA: TGTGCCAGCAGCTTTAAGACTGGCACCTATGGCTACACCTTC. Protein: CASSFKTGTYGYTF.

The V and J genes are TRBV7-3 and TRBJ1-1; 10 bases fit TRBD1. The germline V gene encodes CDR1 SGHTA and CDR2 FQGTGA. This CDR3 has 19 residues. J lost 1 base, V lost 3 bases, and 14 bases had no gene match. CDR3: CASSLIRDRGKSGNTEAFF. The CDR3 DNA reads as TGTGCCAGCAGCTTGATCCGGGACAGGGGTAAATCCGGGAACACTGAAGCTTTCTTT.